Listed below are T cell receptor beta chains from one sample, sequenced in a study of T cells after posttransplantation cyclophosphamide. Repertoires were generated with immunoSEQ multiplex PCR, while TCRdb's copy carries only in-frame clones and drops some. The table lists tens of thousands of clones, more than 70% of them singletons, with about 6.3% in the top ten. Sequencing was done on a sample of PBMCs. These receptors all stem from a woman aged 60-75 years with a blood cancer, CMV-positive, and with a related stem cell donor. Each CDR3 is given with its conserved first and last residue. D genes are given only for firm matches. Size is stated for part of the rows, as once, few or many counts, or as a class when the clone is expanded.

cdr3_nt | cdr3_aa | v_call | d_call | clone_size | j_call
TGTGCCAGCAGCTTAGCCGGGAGTCGAGGCGGGGAGCTGTTTTTT | CASSLAGSRGGELFF | TRBV7-2 | - | - | TRBJ2-2
TGCAGCGTTGAAGATGAGCTCACTGAAGCTTTCTTT | CSVEDELTEAFF | TRBV29-1 | - | - | TRBJ1-1
TGTGCCAGCTCACCCGGTTCGTTAGAGACCCAGTACTTC | CASSPGSLETQYF | TRBV18 | - | - | TRBJ2-5
TGCGCCAGCAGCTTGGATAGCGGGAGCACCAAAAACATTCAGTACTTC | CASSLDSGSTKNIQYF | TRBV5-1 | TRBD2 | - | TRBJ2-4
TGTGCCAGCAGCCCGGTTAGGGGCCTGGGAGATACGCAGTATTTT | CASSPVRGLGDTQYF | TRBV5-8 | - | - | TRBJ2-3
TGTGCCAGCAGTCAACTAGCGGGAGATAGGGAGCAGTACTTC | CASSQLAGDREQYF | TRBV6-5 | TRBD2 | - | TRBJ2-7
TGTGCCAGCAGTCAAACGACCGGGACAGGGCCTAATGAAAAACTGTTTTTT | CASSQTTGTGPNEKLFF | TRBV28 | TRBD1 | - | TRBJ1-4
TGTGCCAGCAGTTACTCCGGGACAAAGACCTACGAGCAGTACTTC | CASSYSGTKTYEQYF | TRBV6-5 | - | - | TRBJ2-7
TGTGCCAGTAGTATGAGCCAACTAGCGGGAGTAAGAGAGCAGTACTTC | CASSMSQLAGVREQYF | TRBV19 | TRBD2 | - | TRBJ2-7
TGTGCCAGCAAACCCCGCCGGGACAGCACCTACGAGCAGTACTTC | CASKPRRDSTYEQYF | TRBV2 | TRBD1 | - | TRBJ2-7
TGCGCCAGCAGCCTTCTAGCGGCCGGGGAGCTGTTTTTT | CASSLLAAGELFF | TRBV10-1 | TRBD2 | few | TRBJ2-2
TGTGCCAGCAGCGCAGGGACTAGCGGGAGTTTCCAGTACTTC | CASSAGTSGSFQYF | TRBV9 | TRBD2 | - | TRBJ2-7
TGTGCCAGCAGTGACCTAGCGAGCACAGATACGCAGTATTTT | CASSDLASTDTQYF | TRBV6-5 | - | - | TRBJ2-3
TGCGCCAGCAGTCAATTGGGGAGTAGCAATCAGCCCCAGCATTTT | CASSQLGSSNQPQHF | TRBV23-1 | - | - | TRBJ1-5
TGTGCCAGCAGCTTTAGACAGGGAGTGGGGGAAGAGACCCAGTACTTC | CASSFRQGVGEETQYF | TRBV11-2 | TRBD1 | - | TRBJ2-5
TGTGCCAGCAGCGCCCAGCAGGTCAATGAGCAGTTCTTC | CASSAQQVNEQFF | TRBV11-3 | - | - | TRBJ2-1
TGTGCCAGCAGCCCACGGGTTTCCCCTCGGGGCGAGCAGTACTTC | CASSPRVSPRGEQYF | TRBV11-1 | - | - | TRBJ2-7
TGTGCCAGCAGTGAATCCGTTAGCGGGTTCTACGAGCAGTACTTC | CASSESVSGFYEQYF | TRBV6-1 | TRBD2 | - | TRBJ2-7
TGTGCCACCACTCGCCGGGGCCCCAGGGGAGAAAAACTGTTTTTT | CATTRRGPRGEKLFF | TRBV7-9 | - | once | TRBJ1-4
TGTGCCAGCAGTCACCCCGAGACAGAAAACTATGGCTACACCTTC | CASSHPETENYGYTF | TRBV28 | - | - | TRBJ1-2
TGTGCCAGCAGTGATACCGGGACTAGCTCCTACGAGCAGTACTTC | CASSDTGTSSYEQYF | TRBV2 | TRBD2 | - | TRBJ2-7
TGTGCCAGCAGCTTAGGCGGCAGTGGAGAGACCCAGTACTTC | CASSLGGSGETQYF | TRBV7-2 | - | few | TRBJ2-5
TGTGCCAGCACTAGGACAGGGGCTGGAAACACCATATATTTT | CASTRTGAGNTIYF | TRBV6-6 | TRBD1 | - | TRBJ1-3
TGTGCCAGCCGACAGGGCTGGGCAGATACGCAGTATTTT | CASRQGWADTQYF | TRBV21-1 | - | - | TRBJ2-3
TGCGCCAGCAGCTTGGTAGGGACAGGAGGCTACACCTTC | CASSLVGTGGYTF | TRBV5-1 | TRBD1 | - | TRBJ1-2
TGTGCCAGCAGGCGGGACAGGGGGAACTATGGCTACACCTTC | CASRRDRGNYGYTF | TRBV5-4 | TRBD1 | - | TRBJ1-2
TGTGCCAGCAGCTCAGACAGTATGTACACTGAAGCTTTCTTT | CASSSDSMYTEAFF | TRBV7-9 | - | - | TRBJ1-1
TGTGCCAGCAGGGGACAGGGGGGCTACACCTTC | CASRGQGGYTF | TRBV6-1 | TRBD1 | few | TRBJ1-2
TGTGCCAGTAGTGCCGGGAGAAACACTGAAGCTTTCTTT | CASSAGRNTEAFF | TRBV19 | - | - | TRBJ1-1
TGCGCCAGCAGTCAGGACAAGGTTACTGGAAACACCATATATTTT | CASSQDKVTGNTIYF | TRBV10-2 | - | - | TRBJ1-3
TGTGCCAGCAGCTTTTCGACAGGTGAAACCTACGAGCAGTACTTC | CASSFSTGETYEQYF | TRBV7-2 | - | - | TRBJ2-7
TGTGCCAGCAGCCTCAAGGAGGGCGGCAAACTGTTTTTT | CASSLKEGGKLFF | TRBV6-5 | - | once | TRBJ1-4
TGCAGCGTTCTCACTAGGTCCACCGGGGAGCTGTTTTTT | CSVLTRSTGELFF | TRBV29-1 | - | - | TRBJ2-2
TGTGCTAGCTCCCAGGGTCCTAGCTCCTACGAGCAGTACTTC | CASSQGPSSYEQYF | TRBV7-7 | - | few | TRBJ2-7
TGTGCCAGCAGCTCTAGCGGGAGTATAAACGAGCAGTACTTC | CASSSSGSINEQYF | TRBV7-2 | TRBD2 | - | TRBJ2-7
TGTGCCAGCAGCTTAGATTCGGTAGAGCAGTACTTC | CASSLDSVEQYF | TRBV7-9 | - | - | TRBJ2-7
TGTGCCAGCAGTTTAGCGACTAGCGGGAGTAGGAATGAGCAGTTCTTC | CASSLATSGSRNEQFF | TRBV27 | TRBD2 | - | TRBJ2-1
TGTGCCAGCAGCACTCCGGGACAGGGATTTCTCTTC | CASSTPGQGFLF | TRBV6-5 | TRBD1 | - | TRBJ2-7
TGTGCCACCAGCAGCGGGACAGACCTTAATCAGCCCCAGCATTTT | CATSSGTDLNQPQHF | TRBV15 | TRBD1 | medium-sized | TRBJ1-5
TGTGCCAGCAGTTCGGGACTAGCGGGAGCGTCGCACGAGCAGTACTTC | CASSSGLAGASHEQYF | TRBV27 | TRBD2 | few | TRBJ2-7
TGTGCCAACAGTTTCCGACAGGGGCCTCGCGAGCAGTACTTC | CANSFRQGPREQYF | TRBV6-1 | TRBD1 | - | TRBJ2-7
TGTGCCAGCAGCTTACTCGGCAGGGCAGCCTTC | CASSLLGRAAF | TRBV7-8 | - | - | TRBJ2-7
TGTGCCTGGAGTATGTTTAGCGGGAGGGCGGGTAATGAGCAGTTCTTC | CAWSMFSGRAGNEQFF | TRBV30 | TRBD2 | - | TRBJ2-1
TGTGCCAGCAGCCGACAAACGAGAAACACCATATATTTT | CASSRQTRNTIYF | TRBV5-8 | - | - | TRBJ1-3